The next 3 T cell receptor beta chains were all read from a single sample in a study of cytomegalovirus exposure and HLA in healthy donors (dated by TCRdb to about 2017). The library was generated by the immunoSEQ multiplex PCR assay. The multiplex PCR relied on a mix of 60 forward primers for TCR Vbeta segments and 13 reverse primers for TCR Jbeta segments. TCRdb stores this immuneACCESS table with in-frame sequences only. Part of the clones is absent; in the studies checked, under half of the shortfall reflects unresolved V genes, and no reason is known for the rest. For this sample the table gives some 130,000 clones, of which around 80% were detected only once. The ten largest clones capture about 7% of the sample. Sequencing was carried out using PBMCs. The receptors shown here come from a man aged 40-49 years in good health and CMV-seropositive.

This clone has a single count. The rearrangement joins TRBV14 to TRBJ2-5; possibly TRBD2 for D (5 bases). V was trimmed by 4 bases and J by 1 base, leaving 16 bases between them. Germline assignment: CDR1 SGHDN and CDR2 FVKESK. There are 16 residues in the CDR3. The CDR3, as DNA: TGTGCCAGCAGCCGAGGGCCTCGGGGTGGCCAAGAGACCCAGTACTTC. Its translation is CASSRGPRGGQETQYF.

The chain carries TRBV19 and TRBJ2-7; no firm D call. V lost 1 base, J lost 2 bases, and 9 bases lay in between. In germline, CDR1 is LNHDA, CDR2 SQIVND (reference sequence). CDR3 length equals 14 residues. This chain's CDR3 is CASSIGPIPYEQYF. The CDR3 nucleotides are TGTGCCAGTAGTATAGGGCCGATTCCCTACGAGCAGTACTTC.

The chain carries TRBV5-6 and TRBJ1-6; 9 bases are shared with TRBD1. With V trimmed by 2 bases and J by 4 bases, 1 base remained unmatched. CDR1 and CDR2 (germline): SGHDT, YYEEEE. There are 15 residues in the CDR3. The CDR3: CASSLGTGYNSPLHF. The CDR3 coding sequence is TGTGCCAGCAGCTTAGGGACAGGGTATAATTCACCCCTCCACTTT.